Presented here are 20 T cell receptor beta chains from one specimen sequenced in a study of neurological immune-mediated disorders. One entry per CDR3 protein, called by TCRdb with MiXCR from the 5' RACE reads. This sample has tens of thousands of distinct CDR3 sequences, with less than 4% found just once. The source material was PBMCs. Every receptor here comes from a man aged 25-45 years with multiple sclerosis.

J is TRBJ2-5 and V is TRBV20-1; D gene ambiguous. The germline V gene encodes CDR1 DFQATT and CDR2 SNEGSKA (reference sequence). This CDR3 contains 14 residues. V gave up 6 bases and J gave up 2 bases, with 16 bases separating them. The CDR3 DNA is TGCAGTGCGACCAAAGTAGGGCTTCAAGAGACCCAGTACTTC. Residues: CSATKVGLQETQYF.

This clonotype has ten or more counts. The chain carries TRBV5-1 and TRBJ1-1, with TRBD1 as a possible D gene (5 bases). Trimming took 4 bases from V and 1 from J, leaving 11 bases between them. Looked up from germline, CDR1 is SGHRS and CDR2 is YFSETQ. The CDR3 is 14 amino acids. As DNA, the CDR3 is TGCGCCAGCAGCGCGGACACCTCGAACACTGAAGCTTTCTTT. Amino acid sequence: CASSADTSNTEAFF.

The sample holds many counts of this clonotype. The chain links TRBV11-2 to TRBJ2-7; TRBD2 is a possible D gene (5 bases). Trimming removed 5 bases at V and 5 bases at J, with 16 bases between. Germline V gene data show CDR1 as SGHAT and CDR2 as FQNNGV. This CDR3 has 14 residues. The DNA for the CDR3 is TGTGCCAGCAGCACCAGCCGGGGTACCCACGAGCAGTACTTC. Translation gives CASSTSRGTHEQYF.

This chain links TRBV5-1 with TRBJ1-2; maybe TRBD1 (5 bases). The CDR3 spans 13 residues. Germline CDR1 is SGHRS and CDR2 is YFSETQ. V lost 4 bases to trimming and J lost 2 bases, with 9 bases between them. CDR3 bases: TGCGCCAGCAGCGGGGAGGGGAACTATGGCTACACCTTC. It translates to CASSGEGNYGYTF.

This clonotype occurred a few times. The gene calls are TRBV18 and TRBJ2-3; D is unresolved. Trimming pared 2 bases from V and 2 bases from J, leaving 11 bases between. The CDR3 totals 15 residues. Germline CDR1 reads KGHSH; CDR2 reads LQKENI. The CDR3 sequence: CASSPERLSTDTQYF. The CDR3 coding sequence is TGTGCCAGCTCACCAGAACGGCTATCCACAGATACGCAGTATTTT. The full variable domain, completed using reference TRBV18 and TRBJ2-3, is NAGVMQNPRHLVRRRGQEARLRCSPMKGHSHVYWYRQLPEEGLKFMVYLQKENIIDESGMPKERFSAEFPKEGPSILRIQQVVRGDSAAYFCASSPERLSTDTQYFGPGTRLTVL.

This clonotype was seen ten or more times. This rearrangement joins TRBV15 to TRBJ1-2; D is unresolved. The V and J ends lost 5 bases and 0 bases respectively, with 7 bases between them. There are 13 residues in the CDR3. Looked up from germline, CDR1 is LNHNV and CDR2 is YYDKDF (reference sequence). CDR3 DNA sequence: TGTGCCACCAGCGGACCTACTAACTATGGCTACACCTTC. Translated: CATSGPTNYGYTF.

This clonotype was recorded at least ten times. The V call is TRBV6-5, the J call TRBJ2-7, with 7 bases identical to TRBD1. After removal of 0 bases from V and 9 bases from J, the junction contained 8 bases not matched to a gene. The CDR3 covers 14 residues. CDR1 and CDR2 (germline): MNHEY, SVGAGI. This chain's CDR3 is CASSYSDRTLRQYF. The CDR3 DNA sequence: TGTGCCAGCAGTTACTCGGACAGGACCTTAAGGCAGTACTTC.

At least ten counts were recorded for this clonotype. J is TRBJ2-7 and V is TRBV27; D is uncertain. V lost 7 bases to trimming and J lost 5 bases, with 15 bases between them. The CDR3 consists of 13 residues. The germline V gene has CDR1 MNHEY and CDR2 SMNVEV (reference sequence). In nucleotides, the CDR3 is TGTGCCAGCACTTCGTGGTCTGGGGACGAGCAGTACTTC. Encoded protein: CASTSWSGDEQYF.

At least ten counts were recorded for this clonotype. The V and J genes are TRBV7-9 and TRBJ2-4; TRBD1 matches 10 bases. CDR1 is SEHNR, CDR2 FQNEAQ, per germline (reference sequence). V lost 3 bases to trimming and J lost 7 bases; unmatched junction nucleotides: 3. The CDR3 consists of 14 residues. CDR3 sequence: CASSLTGGANIQYF. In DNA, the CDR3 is TGTGCCAGCAGCTTGACAGGGGGCGCGAACATTCAGTACTTC.

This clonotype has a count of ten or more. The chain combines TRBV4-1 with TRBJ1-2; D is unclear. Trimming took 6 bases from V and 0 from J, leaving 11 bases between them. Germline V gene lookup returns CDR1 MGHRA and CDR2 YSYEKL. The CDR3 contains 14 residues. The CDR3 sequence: CASRIGPANYGYTF. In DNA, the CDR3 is TGCGCCAGCAGAATTGGTCCCGCTAACTATGGCTACACCTTC.

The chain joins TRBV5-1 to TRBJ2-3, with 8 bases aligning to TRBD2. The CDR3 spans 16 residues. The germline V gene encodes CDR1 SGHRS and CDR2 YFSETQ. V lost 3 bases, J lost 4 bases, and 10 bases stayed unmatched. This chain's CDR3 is CASSSTLRGGPDTQYF. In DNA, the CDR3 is TGCGCCAGCAGCTCCACCCTACGGGGGGGCCCAGATACGCAGTATTTT.

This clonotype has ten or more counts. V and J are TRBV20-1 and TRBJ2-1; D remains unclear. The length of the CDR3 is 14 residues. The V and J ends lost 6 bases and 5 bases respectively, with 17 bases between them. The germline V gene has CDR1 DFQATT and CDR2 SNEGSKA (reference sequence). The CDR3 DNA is TGCAGTGCGGAGAAGAGCTCGGACGACAATGAGCAGTTCTTC. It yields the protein CSAEKSSDDNEQFF.

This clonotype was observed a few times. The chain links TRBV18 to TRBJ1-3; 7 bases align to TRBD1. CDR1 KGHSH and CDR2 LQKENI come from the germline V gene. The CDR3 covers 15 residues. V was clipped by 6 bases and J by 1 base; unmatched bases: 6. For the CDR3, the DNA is TGTGCCAGCTCTCTACAGGGGATATCTGGAAACACCATATATTTT. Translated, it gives CASSLQGISGNTIYF.

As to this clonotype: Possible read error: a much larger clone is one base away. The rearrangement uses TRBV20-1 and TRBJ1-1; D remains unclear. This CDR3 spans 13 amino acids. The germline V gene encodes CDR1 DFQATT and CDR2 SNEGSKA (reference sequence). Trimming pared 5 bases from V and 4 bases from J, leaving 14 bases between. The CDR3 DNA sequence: TGCAGTGCTGGTTCTCGAGCGGTCACTGAAGCTTTCTTT. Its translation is CSAGSRAVTEAFF.

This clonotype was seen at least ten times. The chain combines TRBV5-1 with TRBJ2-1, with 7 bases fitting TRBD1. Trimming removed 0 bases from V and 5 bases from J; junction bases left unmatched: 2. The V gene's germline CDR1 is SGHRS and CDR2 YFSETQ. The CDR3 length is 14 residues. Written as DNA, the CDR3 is TGCGCCAGCAGCTTGGGGACAGGAAACAATGAGCAGTTCTTC. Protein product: CASSLGTGNNEQFF.

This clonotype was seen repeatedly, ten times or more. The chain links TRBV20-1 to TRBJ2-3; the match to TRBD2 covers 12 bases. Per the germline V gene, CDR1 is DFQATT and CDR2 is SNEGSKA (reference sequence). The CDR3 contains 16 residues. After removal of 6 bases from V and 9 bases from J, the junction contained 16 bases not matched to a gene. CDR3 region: CSAVGGLAGGSGTQYF. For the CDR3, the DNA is TGCAGTGCCGTGGGCGGGCTAGCGGGGGGGAGTGGCACGCAGTATTTT.

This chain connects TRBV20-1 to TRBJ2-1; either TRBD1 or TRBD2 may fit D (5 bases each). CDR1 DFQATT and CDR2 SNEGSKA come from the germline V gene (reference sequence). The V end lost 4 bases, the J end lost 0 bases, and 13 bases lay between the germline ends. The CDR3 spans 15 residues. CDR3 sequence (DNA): TGCAGTGCTAATTATGGGGCGGGCTCCTACAATGAGCAGTTCTTC. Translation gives CSANYGAGSYNEQFF.

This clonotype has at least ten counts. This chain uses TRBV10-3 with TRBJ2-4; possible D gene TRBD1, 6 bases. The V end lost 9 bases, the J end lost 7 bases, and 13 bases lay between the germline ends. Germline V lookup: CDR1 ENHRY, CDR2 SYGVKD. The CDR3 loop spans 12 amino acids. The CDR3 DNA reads TGTGCCATAGCGGCGCAGGGGAACATTCAGTACTTC. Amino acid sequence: CAIAAQGNIQYF.

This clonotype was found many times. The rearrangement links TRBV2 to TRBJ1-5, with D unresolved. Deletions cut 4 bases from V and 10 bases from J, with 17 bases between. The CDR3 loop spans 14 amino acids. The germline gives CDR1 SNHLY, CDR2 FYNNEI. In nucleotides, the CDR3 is TGTGCCAGCAGTGTTGGACCGCGAGTGGGCCCCCAGCATTTT. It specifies CASSVGPRVGPQHF.

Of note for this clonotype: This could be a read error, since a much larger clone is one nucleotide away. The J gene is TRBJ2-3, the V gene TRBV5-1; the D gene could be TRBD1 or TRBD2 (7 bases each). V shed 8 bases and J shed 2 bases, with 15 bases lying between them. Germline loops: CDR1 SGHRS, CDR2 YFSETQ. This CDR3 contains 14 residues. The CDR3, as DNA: TGCGCCAGTGTCAGGGGGGGTATCACAGATACGCAGTATTTT. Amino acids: CASVRGGITDTQYF.